Each of the 31 T cell receptor beta chains below was sequenced from the same sample in a study of cytomegalovirus exposure and HLA in healthy donors. PCR used 60 Vbeta primers and 13 Jbeta primers. Here immunoSEQ multiplex PCR was the method, and the copy in TCRdb shows in-frame clones only, minus some. The top ten clones hold approximately 7.6% of a sample with about 71,000 clones, 55% to 80% of them seen once. Sample: PBMCs. Receptor source: a man aged 40-49 years in good health and CMV-seropositive.

The chain combines TRBV4-2 with TRBJ1-4; possibly TRBD1 for D (5 bases). Deletions cut 1 base from V and 8 bases from J, with 17 bases between. The CDR3 loop spans 16 amino acids. Germline values: CDR1 LGHNA, CDR2 YNFKEQ. CDR3 DNA: TGTGCCAGCAGCCAAGGGTATAGGATCGGGGGGGAAAAACTGTTTTTT. It specifies CASSQGYRIGGEKLFF.

The V and J genes are TRBV18 and TRBJ1-2, with D hard to call. V dropped 2 bases and J dropped 3 bases, with 4 bases sitting between them. The CDR3 is made up of 12 amino acids. CDR1 and CDR2 from the germline V gene are KGHSH and LQKENI. The CDR3 protein is CASSPTDYGYTF. CDR3 coding DNA: TGTGCCAGCTCACCAACAGACTATGGCTACACCTTC.

This clone was counted at least ten times. The gene calls are TRBV6-5 and TRBJ1-5; 7 bases agree with TRBD1. CDR1 is MNHEY and CDR2 is SVGAGI in the germline V gene. This CDR3 spans 14 amino acids. V was clipped by 5 bases and J by 4 bases; unmatched bases: 5. The CDR3 here is CASSQDRENQPQHF. CDR3 in DNA: TGTGCCAGCAGTCAAGACAGGGAAAATCAGCCCCAGCATTTT.

V is TRBV28 and J is TRBJ2-1; TRBD2 aligns across 12 bases. Germline V lookup: CDR1 MDHEN, CDR2 SYDVKM. The CDR3 spans 16 residues. V gave up 6 bases and J gave up 5 bases; unmatched junction bases: 8. The CDR3 DNA reads as TGTGCCAGCAGCCGAGAGAGACTAGCGGGGGACAATGAGCAGTTCTTC. As protein: CASSRERLAGDNEQFF.

V usage is TRBV27 and J usage is TRBJ2-2; 8 positions agree with TRBD2. The V segment lost 7 bases and the J segment 5 bases; nucleotides outside the gene matches: 12. Germline CDR1 and CDR2: MNHEY and SMNVEV (reference sequence). This CDR3 comprises 16 residues. CDR3 in amino acids: CASTPLVAGSTGELFF. In nucleotides, the CDR3 is TGTGCCAGCACCCCGTTGGTAGCGGGATCTACCGGGGAGCTGTTTTTT.

The rearrangement links TRBV6-5 to TRBJ2-7, with D tentatively TRBD1 (6 bases). Trimming pared 6 bases from V and 2 bases from J, leaving 11 bases between. Germline V gives CDR1 MNHEY, CDR2 SVGAGI. The CDR3 is 13 amino acids. CDR3 sequence (DNA): TGTGCCAGCAGGCTTCCAGGGGCCTACGAGCAGTACTTC. The encoded protein is CASRLPGAYEQYF.

The chain carries TRBV19 and TRBJ2-7; maybe TRBD1 (5 bases). CDR1 is LNHDA and CDR2 is SQIVND in the germline V gene (reference sequence). V was trimmed by 4 bases and J by 4 bases, leaving 17 bases between them. The CDR3 has 15 amino acids. For the CDR3, the DNA is TGTGCCAGTAGTACTACAGGCCGGGCAAGGTACGAGCAGTACTTC. It specifies CASSTTGRARYEQYF.

V gene TRBV18 combines with J gene TRBJ1-1; tentatively, D is TRBD1 (5 bases). CDR3 length equals 14 residues. Germline CDR1 reads KGHSH; CDR2 reads LQKENI. V was cut by 2 bases and J by 0 bases, with 7 bases left in between. The DNA of the CDR3 is TGTGCCAGCTCACCAGTAGGGGTGAACACTGAAGCTTTCTTT. Amino acid sequence: CASSPVGVNTEAFF.

V and J are TRBV2 and TRBJ1-4, with TRBD1 matching 9 bases. This CDR3 has 16 residues. The germline V gene encodes CDR1 SNHLY and CDR2 FYNNEI. V lost 6 bases and J lost 8; bases outside the gene matches: 13. The CDR3 coding sequence is TGTGCCAGCAGGGCCGGGACAGGGACTAAGTCGGAAAAACTGTTTTTT. Translated, it gives CASRAGTGTKSEKLFF.

J is TRBJ1-3 and V is TRBV5-6; D is unclear. The V end lost 5 bases, the J end lost 2 bases, and 14 bases lay between the germline ends. The CDR3 runs to 15 residues. Germline V CDR1 and CDR2: SGHDT, YYEEEE. Here the CDR3 reads CASSRLMLPGNTIYF. CDR3 DNA sequence: TGTGCCAGCAGTCGACTAATGCTACCTGGAAACACCATATATTTT.

The rearrangement links TRBV5-1 to TRBJ2-7; no reliable D call. The V gene lost 4 bases and the J gene lost 2 bases, with 22 bases spanning the gap. This CDR3 spans 17 amino acids. CDR1 and CDR2 (germline): SGHRS, YFSETQ. This chain's CDR3 is CASSSDVDGWWPYEQYF. CDR3 sequence (DNA): TGCGCCAGCAGCAGCGACGTAGATGGGTGGTGGCCCTACGAGCAGTACTTC.

This sequence joins TRBV4-3 and TRBJ2-7; TRBD1 might be the D (5 bases). The CDR3 consists of 14 residues. V was cut by 0 bases and J by 6 bases, with 12 bases left in between. CDR1 LGHNA and CDR2 YSLEER come from the germline V gene. In DNA, the CDR3 is TGCGCCAGCAGCCAAGATCCCCGACAGACCGAGCAGTACTTC. Translation gives CASSQDPRQTEQYF.

This rearrangement joins TRBV18 to TRBJ2-3, with no clear D. CDR1 KGHSH and CDR2 LQKENI come from the germline V gene. The CDR3 covers 13 residues. V lost 3 bases, J lost 0 bases, and 4 bases lay in between. The CDR3 here is CASSPLSTDTQYF. CDR3 nucleotides: TGTGCCAGCTCACCGCTAAGCACAGATACGCAGTATTTT. The whole variable domain, remainder taken from reference TRBV18 and TRBJ2-3, is NAGVMQNPRHLVRRRGQEARLRCSPMKGHSHVYWYRQLPEEGLKFMVYLQKENIIDESGMPKERFSAEFPKEGPSILRIQQVVRGDSAAYFCASSPLSTDTQYFGPGTRLTVL.

This rearrangement joins TRBV5-1 to TRBJ1-2; 7 bases are a match to TRBD1. CDR1 and CDR2 from the germline V gene are SGHRS and YFSETQ. The J segment lost 8 bases and the V segment lost 0 bases, leaving 10 bases of the junction unmatched. The CDR3 sequence is 15 residues long. As DNA, the CDR3 is TGCGCCAGCAGCTTGGGCCTGACAGGGCCCGGAGGCTACACCTTC. Translating gives CASSLGLTGPGGYTF. Together with reference TRBV5-1 and TRBJ1-2, the CDR3 gives the full variable domain: KAGVTQTPRYLIKTRGQQVTLSCSPISGHRSVSWYQQTPGQGLQFLFEYFSETQRNKGNFPGRFSGRQFSNSRSEMNVSTLELGDSALYLCASSLGLTGPGGYTFGSGTRLTVV.

The chain links TRBV7-2 to TRBJ2-3; 9 bases are a match to TRBD1. With V trimmed by 5 bases and J by 0 bases, 6 bases remained unmatched. Per germline, CDR1 SGHTA and CDR2 FQGNSA. CDR3 length equals 16 residues. The CDR3 region has the DNA TGTGCCAGCAGCCCTAGACAGGGGGGGAGCACAGATACGCAGTATTTT. This encodes CASSPRQGGSTDTQYF.

The rearrangement links TRBV27 to TRBJ2-1, with D uncertain. This CDR3 spans 14 amino acids. V was clipped by 6 bases and J by 3 bases, with 12 bases between them. Germline CDR1 reads MNHEY; CDR2 reads SMNVEV (reference sequence). CDR3 protein: CASRLFSDYNEQFF. CDR3 DNA: TGTGCCAGCAGATTGTTTTCAGACTACAATGAGCAGTTCTTC.

This clone is medium-sized in the sample. The genes are TRBV5-4 and TRBJ1-2, with D unresolved. CDR1 and CDR2 (germline): SGHNT, YYREEE (reference sequence). The V and J ends lost 0 bases and 5 bases respectively, with 17 bases between them. There are 16 residues in the CDR3. CDR3 nucleotide sequence: TGTGCCAGCAGCTTGGCGACTGAGCGTTATCGATATGGCTACACCTTC. This encodes CASSLATERYRYGYTF.

The chain links TRBV11-2 to TRBJ2-4, with unresolved D. CDR1 is SGHAT, CDR2 FQNNGV, per germline. The CDR3 sequence is 17 residues long. Deletions cut 0 bases from V and 0 bases from J, with 12 bases between. This chain's CDR3 is CASSLDTEPVAKNIQYF. DNA of the CDR3: TGTGCCAGCAGCTTAGATACGGAGCCTGTAGCCAAAAACATTCAGTACTTC.

The chain couples TRBV6-6 to TRBJ2-3; 11 positions match TRBD2. With V trimmed by 11 bases and J by 1 base, 8 bases remained unmatched. This CDR3 has 15 residues. In germline, CDR1 is MNHNY, CDR2 SVGAGI (reference sequence). In DNA form, the CDR3 reads TGTGCCGCGGGGACTAGCGGTACCGGCACAGATACGCAGTATTTT. Protein product: CAAGTSGTGTDTQYF.

This clone showed up just once. The chain carries TRBV11-2 and TRBJ1-4; no clear D. Per germline, CDR1 SGHAT and CDR2 FQNNGV. The CDR3 sequence is 14 residues long. The V and J ends lost 1 base and 3 bases respectively, with 6 bases between them. The CDR3 loop is CASSLGNSNEKLFF. DNA of the CDR3: TGTGCCAGCAGCTTAGGAAACTCTAATGAAAAACTGTTTTTT.

The rearrangement uses TRBV5-6 and TRBJ2-2; 7 bases line up with TRBD1. Trimming at V came to 4 bases and at J to 6 bases, leaving 6 bases not matched to a gene. The CDR3 extends over 14 amino acids. Germline CDR1 is SGHDT and CDR2 is YYEEEE. DNA for the CDR3: TGTGCCAGCAGCCCCGACAGGGTATCCGGGGAGCTGTTTTTT. This translates into CASSPDRVSGELFF.

This clone has a single count. J is TRBJ1-2 and V is TRBV6-6, with a tentative D call TRBD1 (6 bases). The ends were cut back, 6 bases at V and 1 base at J, with 12 bases in the middle. The CDR3 is 14 residues long. CDR1 is MNHNY, CDR2 SVGAGI, per germline (reference sequence). CDR3 amino acids: CASRGGGVNYGYTF. The CDR3 nucleotides read TGTGCCAGCAGGGGAGGGGGTGTTAACTATGGCTACACCTTC.

The V gene is TRBV5-1, the J gene TRBJ1-4, with 9 positions matching TRBD1. The junction had 9 bases not matched to a gene; V was cut back by 4 bases and J by 8 bases. From germline, CDR1 is SGHRS and CDR2 YFSETQ. The CDR3 consists of 15 residues. CDR3 sequence reads: CASSPQNRGREKLFF. As DNA, the CDR3 is TGCGCCAGCAGCCCACAGAACAGGGGGCGAGAAAAACTGTTTTTT. The full variable domain, rest sourced from reference TRBV5-1 and TRBJ1-4, is KAGVTQTPRYLIKTRGQQVTLSCSPISGHRSVSWYQQTPGQGLQFLFEYFSETQRNKGNFPGRFSGRQFSNSRSEMNVSTLELGDSALYLCASSPQNRGREKLFFGSGTQLSVL.

V gene TRBV5-4 combines with J gene TRBJ2-7; D is perhaps TRBD2 (6 bases). The germline V gene has CDR1 SGHNT and CDR2 YYREEE (reference sequence). Trimming shortened V by 4 bases and J by 0 bases, and 14 bases separated the two germline ends. CDR3 length equals 15 residues. CDR3 sequence reads: CASSNPGVLSYEQYF. In DNA form, the CDR3 reads TGTGCCAGCAGCAACCCGGGGGTCCTCTCCTACGAGCAGTACTTC.

This clone has a handful of counts. The V and J genes are TRBV4-3 and TRBJ2-7, with 9 bases identical to TRBD1. Germline CDR1 and CDR2: LGHNA and YSLEER. V trimming: 2 bases; J trimming: 3 bases; junction bases outside the gene matches: 11. This CDR3 contains 17 residues. The CDR3 is CASSQSGQGPGIYEQYF. CDR3 coding DNA: TGCGCCAGCAGCCAATCGGGACAGGGTCCTGGGATCTACGAGCAGTACTTC.

The CDR3 DNA follows: TGTGCCAGCAATAACAGGGGGAATTCACCCCTCCACTTT. Its protein is CASNNRGNSPLHF. The gene calls are TRBV2 and TRBJ1-6; 8 positions match TRBD1. J lost 7 bases, V lost 7 bases, and 3 bases had no gene match. Germline CDR1 reads SNHLY; CDR2 reads FYNNEI. The CDR3 extends over 13 amino acids. Full variable domain (rest looked up from reference TRBV2 and TRBJ1-6): EPEVTQTPSHQVTQMGQEVILRCVPISNHLYFYWYRQILGQKVEFLVSFYNNEISEKSEIFDDQFSVERPDGSNFTLKIRSTKLEDSAMYFCASNNRGNSPLHFGNGTRLTVT.

This chain connects TRBV6-5 to TRBJ1-2; D is undetermined. CDR1 is MNHEY and CDR2 is SVGAGI in the germline V gene. V was pared by 5 bases and J by 9 bases, with 19 bases between. The length of the CDR3 is 14 residues. Written as DNA, the CDR3 is TGTGCCAGCAGTACGCCCCGGGGATCCGGGAGCTACACCTTC. This sequence encodes CASSTPRGSGSYTF.

Remarks on this clone: Within the sample, other DNA sequences also encode this same CDR3. CDR3 coding DNA: TGTGCCAGCAGCTCACAGGGCGGGGAAGCTTTCTTT. Amino acids: CASSSQGGEAFF. This chain joins TRBV2 and TRBJ1-1; weak D call: TRBD1 (6 bases). Trimming pared 6 bases from V and 8 bases from J, leaving 13 bases between. The germline gives CDR1 SNHLY, CDR2 FYNNEI. This CDR3 spans 12 amino acids.

A word on this clone: A far larger clone is one base from this, pointing to a likely read error. The chain uses TRBV4-3 and TRBJ2-5; D is ambiguous. V was cut by 0 bases and J by 5 bases, with 13 bases left in between. Germline V CDR1 and CDR2: LGHNA, YSLEER. This CDR3 has 15 amino acids. CDR3 region: CASSQDSWRNETQYF. As DNA, the CDR3 is TGCGCCAGCAGCCAAGATAGTTGGAGAAACGAGACCCAGTACTTC.

V and J are TRBV5-5 and TRBJ2-2, with 11 bases aligning to TRBD2. Germline values: CDR1 SGHKS, CDR2 YYEKEE (reference sequence). The junction had 6 bases not matched to a gene; V was cut back by 1 base and J by 4 bases. The CDR3 is 17 amino acids. The CDR3 DNA reads TGTGCCAGCAGCTTGACTAGCGGGAGAGGGTCCACCGGGGAGCTGTTTTTT. Residues: CASSLTSGRGSTGELFF.

The V call is TRBV5-1, the J call TRBJ1-1; 7 nucleotides match TRBD1. The CDR3 is 15 residues long. Germline lookup yields CDR1 SGHRS and CDR2 YFSETQ. The ends lost 4 bases at V and 1 base at J; junction bases unmatched: 7. The CDR3 DNA reads as TGCGCCAGCAGCCAAACCGGGACAGCGAACACTGAAGCTTTCTTT. Protein product: CASSQTGTANTEAFF.